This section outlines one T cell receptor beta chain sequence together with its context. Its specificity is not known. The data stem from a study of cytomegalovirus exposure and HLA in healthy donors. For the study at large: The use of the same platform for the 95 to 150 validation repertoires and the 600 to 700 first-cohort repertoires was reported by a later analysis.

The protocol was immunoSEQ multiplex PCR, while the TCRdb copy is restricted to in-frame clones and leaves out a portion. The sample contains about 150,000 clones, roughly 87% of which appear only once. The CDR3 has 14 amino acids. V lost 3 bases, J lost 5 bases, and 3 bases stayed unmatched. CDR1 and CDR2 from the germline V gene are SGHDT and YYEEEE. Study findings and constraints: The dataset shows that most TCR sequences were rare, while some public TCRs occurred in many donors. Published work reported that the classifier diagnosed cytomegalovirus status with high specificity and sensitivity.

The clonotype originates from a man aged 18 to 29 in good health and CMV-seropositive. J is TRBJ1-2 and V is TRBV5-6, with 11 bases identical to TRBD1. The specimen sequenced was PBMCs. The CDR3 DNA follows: TGTGCCAGCAGCTGGGACAGGGGGTTGTATGGCTACACCTTC. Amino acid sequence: CASSWDRGLYGYTF.